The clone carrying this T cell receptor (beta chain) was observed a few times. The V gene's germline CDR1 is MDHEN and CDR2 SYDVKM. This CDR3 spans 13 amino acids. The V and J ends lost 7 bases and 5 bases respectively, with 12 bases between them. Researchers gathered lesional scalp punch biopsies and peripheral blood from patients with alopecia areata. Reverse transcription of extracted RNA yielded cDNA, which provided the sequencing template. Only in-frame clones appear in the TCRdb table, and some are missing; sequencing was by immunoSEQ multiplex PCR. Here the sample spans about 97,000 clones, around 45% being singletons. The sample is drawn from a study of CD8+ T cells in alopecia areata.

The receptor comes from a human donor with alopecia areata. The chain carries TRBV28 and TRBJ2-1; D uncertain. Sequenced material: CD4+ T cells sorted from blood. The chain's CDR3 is CASTRPGDNEQFF. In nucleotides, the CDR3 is TGTGCCAGCACCCGTCCAGGAGACAATGAGCAGTTCTTC. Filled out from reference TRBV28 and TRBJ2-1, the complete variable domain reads DVKVTQSSRYLVKRTGEKVFLECVQDMDHENMFWYRQDPGLGLRLIYFSYDVKMKEKGDIPEGYSVSREKKERFSLILESASTNQTSMYLCASTRPGDNEQFFGPGTRLTVL.